This T cell receptor (beta chain) was observed in a study of blood T cell repertoires in COVID-19. Study background: Collection of acute and convalescent COVID-19 samples took place in the United States, Italy and Spain. Sources were T cells, B-cell-depleted T cells, or PBMCs; the material itself was cDNA or gDNA.

This CDR3 is built from 16 residues. Germline assignment: CDR1 MNHEY and CDR2 SMNVEV (reference sequence). With 5 bases clipped from V and 4 bases from J, the junction kept 8 bases outside the gene matches. Assay used: immunoSEQ multiplex PCR; TCRdb lists only in-frame clones, some missing. The sample has approximately 260,000 clones; 82% are singletons. Input material: peripheral blood. The rearrangement uses TRBV27 and TRBJ2-2; TRBD1 matches at 9 bases. The clonotype originates from a woman in her sixties with active or convalescent COVID-19. The CDR3 bases are TGTGCCAGCAGTCTCCGGACAGGGGCGACCACCGGGGAGCTGTTTTTT. As protein: CASSLRTGATTGELFF.